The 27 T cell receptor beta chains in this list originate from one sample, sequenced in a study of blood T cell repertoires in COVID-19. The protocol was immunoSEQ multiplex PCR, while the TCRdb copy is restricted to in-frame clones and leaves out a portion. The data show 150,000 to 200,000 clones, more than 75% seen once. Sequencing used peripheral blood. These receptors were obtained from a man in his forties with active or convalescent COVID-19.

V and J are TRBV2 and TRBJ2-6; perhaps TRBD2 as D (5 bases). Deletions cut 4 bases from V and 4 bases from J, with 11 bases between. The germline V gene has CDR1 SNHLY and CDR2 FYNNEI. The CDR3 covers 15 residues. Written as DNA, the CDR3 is TGTGCCAGCAGTGGAGGCACGGGAGGGGCCAACGTCCTGACTTTC. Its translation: CASSGGTGGANVLTF.

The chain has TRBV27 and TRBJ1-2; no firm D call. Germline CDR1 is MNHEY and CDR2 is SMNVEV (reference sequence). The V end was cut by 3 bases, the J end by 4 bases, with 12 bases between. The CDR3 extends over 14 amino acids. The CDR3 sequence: CASSLVGGSYGYTF. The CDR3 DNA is TGTGCCAGCAGTTTGGTTGGCGGGAGCTATGGCTACACCTTC.

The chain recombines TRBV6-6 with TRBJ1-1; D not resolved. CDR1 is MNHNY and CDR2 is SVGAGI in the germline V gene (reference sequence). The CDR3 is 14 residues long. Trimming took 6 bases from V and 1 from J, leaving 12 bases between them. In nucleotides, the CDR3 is TGTGCCAGCAGGACGCGCAACAGGAACACTGAAGCTTTCTTT. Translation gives CASRTRNRNTEAFF.

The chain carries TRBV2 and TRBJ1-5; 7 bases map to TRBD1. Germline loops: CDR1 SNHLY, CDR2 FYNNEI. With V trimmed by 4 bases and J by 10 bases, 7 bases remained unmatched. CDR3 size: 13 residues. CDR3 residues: CASSGDRVSPQHF. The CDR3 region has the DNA TGTGCCAGCAGTGGGGACAGAGTGAGCCCCCAGCATTTT.

Here the CDR3 reads CASGSDRAHGYTF. The DNA of the CDR3 is TGTGCCAGCGGGAGTGACAGGGCCCATGGCTACACCTTC. This rearrangement joins TRBV9 to TRBJ1-2; 7 bases line up with TRBD1. Per germline, CDR1 SGDLS and CDR2 YYNGEE. CDR3 length: 13 residues. Losses at the gene ends were 7 bases for V and 6 bases for J; bases not matched to a gene: 9. Full variable domain (outside the CDR3, taken from reference TRBV9 and TRBJ1-2): DSGVTQTPKHLITATGQRVTLRCSPRSGDLSVYWYQQSLDQGLQFLIQYYNGEERAKGNILERFSAQQFPDLHSELNLSSLELGDSALYFCASGSDRAHGYTFGSGTRLTVV.

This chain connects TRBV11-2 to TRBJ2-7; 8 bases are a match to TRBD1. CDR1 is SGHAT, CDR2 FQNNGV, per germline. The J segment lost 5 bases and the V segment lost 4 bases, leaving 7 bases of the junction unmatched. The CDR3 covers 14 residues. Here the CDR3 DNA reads TGTGCCAGCAGCTCCCTCAGGGGGCAGAACGAGCAGTACTTC. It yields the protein CASSSLRGQNEQYF.

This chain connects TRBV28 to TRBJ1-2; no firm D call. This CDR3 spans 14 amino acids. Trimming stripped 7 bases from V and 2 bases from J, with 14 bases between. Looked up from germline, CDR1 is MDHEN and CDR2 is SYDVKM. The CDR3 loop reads CASTPAGGNYGYTF. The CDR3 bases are TGTGCCAGCACTCCGGCAGGTGGAAACTATGGCTACACCTTC.

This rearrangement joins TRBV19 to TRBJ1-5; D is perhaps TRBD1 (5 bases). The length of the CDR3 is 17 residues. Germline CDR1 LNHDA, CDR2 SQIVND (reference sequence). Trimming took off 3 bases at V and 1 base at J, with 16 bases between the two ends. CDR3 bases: TGTGCCAGTAGTATGGGCAGGGCGTCTGGGAGCAATCAGCCCCAGCATTTT. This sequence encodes CASSMGRASGSNQPQHF. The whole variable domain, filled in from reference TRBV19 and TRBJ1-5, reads DGGITQSPKYLFRKEGQNVTLSCEQNLNHDAMYWYRQDPGQGLRLIYYSQIVNDFQKGDIAEGYSVSREKKESFPLTVTSAQKNPTAFYLCASSMGRASGSNQPQHFGDGTRLSIL.

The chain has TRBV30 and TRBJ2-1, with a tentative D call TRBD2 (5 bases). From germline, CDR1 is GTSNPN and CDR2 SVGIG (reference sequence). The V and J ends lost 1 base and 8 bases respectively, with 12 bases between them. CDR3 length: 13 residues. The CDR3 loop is CAWSAGVVDEQFF. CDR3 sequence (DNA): TGTGCCTGGAGTGCCGGGGTTGTGGATGAGCAGTTCTTC.

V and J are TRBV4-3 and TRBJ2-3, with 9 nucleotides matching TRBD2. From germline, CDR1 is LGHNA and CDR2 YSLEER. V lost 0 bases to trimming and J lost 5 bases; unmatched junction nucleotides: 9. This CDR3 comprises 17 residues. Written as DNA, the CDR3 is TGCGCCAGCAGCCAAGATCGGGAGCGGGGGGCAATAGATACGCAGTATTTT. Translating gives CASSQDRERGAIDTQYF.

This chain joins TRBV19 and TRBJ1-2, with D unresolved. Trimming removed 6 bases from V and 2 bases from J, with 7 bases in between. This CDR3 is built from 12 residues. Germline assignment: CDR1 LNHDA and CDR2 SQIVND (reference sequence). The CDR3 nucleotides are TGTGCCAGTAGGTCAACAAACTATGGCTACACCTTC. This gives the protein CASRSTNYGYTF.

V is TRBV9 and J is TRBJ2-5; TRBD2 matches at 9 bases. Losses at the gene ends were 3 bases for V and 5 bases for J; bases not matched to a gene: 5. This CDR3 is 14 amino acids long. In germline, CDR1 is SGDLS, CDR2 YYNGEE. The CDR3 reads CASSGSGGSETQYF. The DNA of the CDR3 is TGTGCCAGCAGCGGAAGCGGGGGGTCGGAGACCCAGTACTTC.

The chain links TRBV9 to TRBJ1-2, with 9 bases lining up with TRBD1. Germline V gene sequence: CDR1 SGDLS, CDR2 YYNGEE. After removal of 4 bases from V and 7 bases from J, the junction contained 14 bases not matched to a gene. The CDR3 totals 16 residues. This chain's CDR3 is CASSSSRDRVSRGYTF. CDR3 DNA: TGTGCCAGCAGCAGCAGCCGGGACAGGGTTTCTCGTGGCTACACCTTC.

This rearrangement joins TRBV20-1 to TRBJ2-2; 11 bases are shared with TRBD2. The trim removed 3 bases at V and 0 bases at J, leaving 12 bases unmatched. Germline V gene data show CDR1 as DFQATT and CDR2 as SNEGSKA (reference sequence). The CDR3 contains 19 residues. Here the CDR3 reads CSASGLLAGGASNTGELFF. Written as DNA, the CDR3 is TGCAGTGCTAGTGGGCTGCTAGCGGGGGGCGCCTCGAACACCGGGGAGCTGTTTTTT.

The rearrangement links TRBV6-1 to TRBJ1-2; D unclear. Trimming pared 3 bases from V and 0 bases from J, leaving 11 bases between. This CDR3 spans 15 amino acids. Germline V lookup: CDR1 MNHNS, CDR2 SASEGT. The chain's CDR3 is CASSDSGIANYGYTF. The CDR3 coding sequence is TGTGCCAGCAGTGATTCCGGGATAGCTAACTATGGCTACACCTTC.

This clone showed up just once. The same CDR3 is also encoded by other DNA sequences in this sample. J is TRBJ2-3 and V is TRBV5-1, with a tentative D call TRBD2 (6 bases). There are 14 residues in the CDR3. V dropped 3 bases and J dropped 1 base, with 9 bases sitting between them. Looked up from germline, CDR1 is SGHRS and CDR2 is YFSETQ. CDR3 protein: CASSSGERTDTQYF. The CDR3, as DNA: TGCGCCAGCAGCTCGGGGGAGCGCACAGATACGCAGTATTTT. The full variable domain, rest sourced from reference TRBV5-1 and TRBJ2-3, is KAGVTQTPRYLIKTRGQQVTLSCSPISGHRSVSWYQQTPGQGLQFLFEYFSETQRNKGNFPGRFSGRQFSNSRSEMNVSTLELGDSALYLCASSSGERTDTQYFGPGTRLTVL.

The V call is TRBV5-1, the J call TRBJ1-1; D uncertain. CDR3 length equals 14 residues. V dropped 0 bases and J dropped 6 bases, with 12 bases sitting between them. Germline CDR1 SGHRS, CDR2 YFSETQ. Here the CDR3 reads CASSLGQAYPEAFF. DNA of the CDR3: TGCGCCAGCAGCTTGGGCCAGGCTTACCCTGAAGCTTTCTTT.

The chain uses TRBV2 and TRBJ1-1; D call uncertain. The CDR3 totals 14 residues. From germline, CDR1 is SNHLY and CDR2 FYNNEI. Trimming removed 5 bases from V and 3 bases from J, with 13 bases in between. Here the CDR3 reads CASSWAPGDTEAFF. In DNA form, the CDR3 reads TGTGCCAGCAGTTGGGCCCCCGGTGACACTGAAGCTTTCTTT.

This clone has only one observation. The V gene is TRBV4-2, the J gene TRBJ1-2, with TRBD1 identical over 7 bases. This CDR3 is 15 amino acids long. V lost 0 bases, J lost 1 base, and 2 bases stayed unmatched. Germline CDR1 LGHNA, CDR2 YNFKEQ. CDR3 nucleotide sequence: TGTGCCAGCAGCCAAGAAAGGGACAGTAACTATGGCTACACCTTC. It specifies CASSQERDSNYGYTF.

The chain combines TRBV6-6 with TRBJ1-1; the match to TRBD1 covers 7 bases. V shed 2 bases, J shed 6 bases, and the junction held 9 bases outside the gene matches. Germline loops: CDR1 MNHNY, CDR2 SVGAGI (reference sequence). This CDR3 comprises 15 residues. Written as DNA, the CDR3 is TGTGCCAGCAGTTACGGGGGACAGAGGATACCTGAAGCTTTCTTT. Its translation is CASSYGGQRIPEAFF.

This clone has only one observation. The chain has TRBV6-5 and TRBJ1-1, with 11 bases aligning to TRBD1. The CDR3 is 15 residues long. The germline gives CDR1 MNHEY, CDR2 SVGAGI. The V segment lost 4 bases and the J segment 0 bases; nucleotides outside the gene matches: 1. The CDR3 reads CASSWDRGMNTEAFF. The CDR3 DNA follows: TGTGCCAGCAGTTGGGACAGGGGGATGAACACTGAAGCTTTCTTT.

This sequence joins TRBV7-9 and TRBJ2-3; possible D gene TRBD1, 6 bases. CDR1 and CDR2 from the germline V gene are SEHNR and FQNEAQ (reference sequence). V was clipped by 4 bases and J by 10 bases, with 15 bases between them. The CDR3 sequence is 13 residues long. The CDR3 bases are TGTGCCAGCAGCTCGTTACAGGGTGGGGCGCAGTATTTT. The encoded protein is CASSSLQGGAQYF.

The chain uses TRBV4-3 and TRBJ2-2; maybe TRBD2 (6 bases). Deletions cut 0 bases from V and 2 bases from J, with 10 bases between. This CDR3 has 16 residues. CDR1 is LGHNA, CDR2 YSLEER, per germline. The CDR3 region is CASSQEVSGNTGELFF. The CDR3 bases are TGCGCCAGCAGCCAAGAAGTTAGCGGAAACACCGGGGAGCTGTTTTTT.

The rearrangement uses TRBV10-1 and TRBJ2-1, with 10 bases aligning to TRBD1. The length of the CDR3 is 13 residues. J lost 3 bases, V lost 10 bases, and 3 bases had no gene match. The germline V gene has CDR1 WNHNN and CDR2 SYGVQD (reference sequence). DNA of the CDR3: TGCGCCAATAGGGACAGGGGCTACAATGAGCAGTTCTTC. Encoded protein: CANRDRGYNEQFF.

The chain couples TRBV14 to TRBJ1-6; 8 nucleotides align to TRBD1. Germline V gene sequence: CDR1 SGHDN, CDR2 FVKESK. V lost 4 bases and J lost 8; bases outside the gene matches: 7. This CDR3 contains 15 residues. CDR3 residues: CASSLFDRGDSPLHF. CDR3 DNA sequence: TGTGCCAGCAGCCTCTTCGACAGGGGTGATTCACCCCTCCACTTT.

The CDR3 region has the DNA TGTGCCACCAGTGGCGGGACGGATAATCAGCCCCAGCATTTT. Translating it yields CATSGGTDNQPQHF. The V call is TRBV24-1, the J call TRBJ1-5, with D perhaps matching TRBD1 (5 bases). The V gene's germline CDR1 is KGHDR and CDR2 SFDVKD. This CDR3 region has 14 residues. Trimming cost V 5 bases and J 4 bases, with 11 bases left between them.

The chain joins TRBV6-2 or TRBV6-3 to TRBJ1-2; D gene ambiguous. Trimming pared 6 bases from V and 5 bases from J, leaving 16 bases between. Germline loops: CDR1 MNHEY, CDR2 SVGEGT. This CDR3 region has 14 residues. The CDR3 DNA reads TGTGCCAGCAGCCCTTCTAACAGCAAGTATGGCTACACCTTC. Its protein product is CASSPSNSKYGYTF.